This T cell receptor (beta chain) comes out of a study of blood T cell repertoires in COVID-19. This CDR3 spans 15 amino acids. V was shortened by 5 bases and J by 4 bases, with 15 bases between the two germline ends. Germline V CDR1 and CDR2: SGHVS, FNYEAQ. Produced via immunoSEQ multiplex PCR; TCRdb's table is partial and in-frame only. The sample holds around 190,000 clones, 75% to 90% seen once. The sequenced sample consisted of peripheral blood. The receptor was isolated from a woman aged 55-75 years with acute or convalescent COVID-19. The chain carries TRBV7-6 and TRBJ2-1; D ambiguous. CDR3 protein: CASSGLGGFYNEQFF. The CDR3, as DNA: TGTGCCAGCAGCGGCCTCGGCGGTTTTTACAATGAGCAGTTCTTC.